These T cell receptor beta chains were read from a single sample in a study of graft-versus-host responses after intestinal transplantation. Antigen specificity for these receptors is unknown. TCRdb keeps only in-frame clones here, not all; method: immunoSEQ multiplex PCR. The sample lists about 36,000 clones, roughly 94% occurring once. Sequencing used unstimulated CD4+ T cells sorted from spleen or lymph node cells, obtained before transplant. These receptor sequences come from a human donor who was the organ donor for an intestinal transplant. CDR3s include the opening cysteine and the closing phenylalanine or tryptophan. The order of the fields is D gene, V gene, clone size, J gene, CDR3 protein, CDR3 DNA. A D gene is named only where the DNA matches it firmly. Clone sizes are given selectively: once, few, many, or a class where the clone is expanded.

d_gene: NA
v_gene: TRBV7-8
abundance: NA
j_gene: TRBJ1-6
CDR3aa: CASSLGTLNSPLHF
CDR3nt: TGTGCCAGCAGCTTAGGTACTCTGAATTCACCCCTCCACTTT

d_gene: NA
v_gene: TRBV30
abundance: NA
j_gene: TRBJ1-3
CDR3aa: CAWGLAGNTIYF
CDR3nt: TGTGCCTGGGGACTCGCGGGAAACACCATATATTTT

d_gene: NA
v_gene: TRBV6-6
abundance: NA
j_gene: TRBJ1-2
CDR3aa: CASSYSGLDGYTF
CDR3nt: TGTGCCAGCAGTTACTCCGGACTGGATGGCTACACCTTC

d_gene: NA
v_gene: TRBV6-5
abundance: NA
j_gene: TRBJ2-6
CDR3aa: CASSYSRYSGANVLTF
CDR3nt: TGTGCCAGCAGTTACTCGAGGTACTCTGGGGCCAACGTCCTGACTTTC

d_gene: NA
v_gene: TRBV7-4
abundance: NA
j_gene: TRBJ1-4
CDR3aa: CASSLSEGQLHNEKLFF
CDR3nt: TGTGCCAGCAGCTTAAGTGAAGGGCAGCTTCATAATGAAAAACTGTTTTTT

d_gene: TRBD2
v_gene: TRBV9
abundance: NA
j_gene: TRBJ2-1
CDR3aa: CASSVSPSGGMNEQFF
CDR3nt: TGTGCCAGCAGCGTAAGCCCTAGCGGGGGTATGAATGAGCAGTTCTTC

d_gene: TRBD2
v_gene: TRBV9
abundance: NA
j_gene: TRBJ2-1
CDR3aa: CASAGLAGANEQFF
CDR3nt: TGTGCCAGCGCCGGACTAGCCGGGGCGAATGAGCAGTTCTTC

d_gene: NA
v_gene: TRBV6-1
abundance: NA
j_gene: TRBJ1-2
CDR3aa: CASSELFGSEQRYGYTF
CDR3nt: TGTGCCAGCAGTGAACTGTTCGGTTCCGAACAGAGGTATGGCTACACCTTC

d_gene: TRBD2
v_gene: TRBV5-1
abundance: NA
j_gene: TRBJ2-3
CDR3aa: CASSPGTSGSSTDTQYF
CDR3nt: TGCGCCAGCAGCCCAGGGACTAGCGGGTCAAGCACAGATACGCAGTATTTT

d_gene: TRBD2
v_gene: TRBV29-1
abundance: NA
j_gene: TRBJ2-2
CDR3aa: CSVGDAAGDTGELFF
CDR3nt: TGCAGCGTTGGCGATGCAGCGGGGGATACCGGGGAGCTGTTTTTT

d_gene: NA
v_gene: TRBV6-5
abundance: NA
j_gene: TRBJ2-2
CDR3aa: CASSRRGSGGELFF
CDR3nt: TGTGCCAGCAGTCGCAGGGGAAGTGGCGGGGAGCTGTTTTTT

d_gene: TRBD1
v_gene: TRBV5-4
abundance: NA
j_gene: TRBJ1-2
CDR3aa: CASSLFGGTGYGYTF
CDR3nt: TGTGCCAGCAGCTTGTTTGGGGGGACAGGCTATGGCTACACCTTC

d_gene: TRBD2
v_gene: TRBV4-3
abundance: once
j_gene: TRBJ2-5
CDR3aa: CASSQGTSGVETQYF
CDR3nt: TGCGCCAGCAGCCAGGGGACTAGCGGGGTGGAGACCCAGTACTTC

d_gene: NA
v_gene: TRBV7-3
abundance: NA
j_gene: TRBJ1-1
CDR3aa: CASSLKGVRTEAFF
CDR3nt: TGTGCCAGCAGCTTAAAGGGAGTACGGACTGAAGCTTTCTTT

d_gene: TRBD1
v_gene: TRBV6-6
abundance: NA
j_gene: TRBJ2-7
CDR3aa: CASTDRDAYEQYF
CDR3nt: TGTGCCAGCACCGACAGGGATGCCTACGAGCAGTACTTC

d_gene: NA
v_gene: TRBV6-4
abundance: NA
j_gene: TRBJ1-5
CDR3aa: CASSGRSSGAQYSNQPQHF
CDR3nt: TGTGCCAGCAGTGGCCGTTCGTCAGGGGCCCAATATAGCAATCAGCCCCAGCATTTT

d_gene: TRBD1
v_gene: TRBV4-1
abundance: NA
j_gene: TRBJ2-7
CDR3aa: CASSHDRGIPYEQYF
CDR3nt: TGCGCCAGCAGCCACGACAGGGGCATACCCTACGAGCAGTACTTC

d_gene: NA
v_gene: TRBV6-5
abundance: NA
j_gene: TRBJ2-7
CDR3aa: CASTQTPYEQYF
CDR3nt: TGTGCCAGCACCCAGACACCCTACGAGCAGTACTTC

d_gene: TRBD1
v_gene: TRBV5-1
abundance: NA
j_gene: TRBJ1-3
CDR3aa: CASSPQTGTGNTIYF
CDR3nt: TGCGCCAGCAGCCCCCAGACAGGGACTGGAAACACCATATATTTT

d_gene: TRBD2
v_gene: TRBV5-1
abundance: NA
j_gene: TRBJ2-2
CDR3aa: CASSTLGLAGGRTGELFF
CDR3nt: TGCGCCAGCAGCACCTTAGGACTAGCGGGGGGTCGGACCGGGGAGCTGTTTTTT

d_gene: NA
v_gene: TRBV10-3
abundance: NA
j_gene: TRBJ2-3
CDR3aa: CAIRGDTDTQYF
CDR3nt: TGTGCCATCAGGGGGGACACAGATACGCAGTATTTT

d_gene: NA
v_gene: TRBV30
abundance: NA
j_gene: TRBJ2-3
CDR3aa: CAWSGGGTDTQYF
CDR3nt: TGTGCCTGGAGTGGGGGGGGCACAGATACGCAGTATTTT

d_gene: TRBD2
v_gene: TRBV5-1
abundance: NA
j_gene: TRBJ2-5
CDR3aa: CASTPERGSPETQYF
CDR3nt: TGCGCCAGCACCCCCGAGCGGGGGAGCCCGGAGACCCAGTACTTC

d_gene: NA
v_gene: TRBV2
abundance: NA
j_gene: TRBJ2-3
CDR3aa: CARGAGTPDTQYF
CDR3nt: TGTGCCAGGGGGGCAGGGACTCCGGATACGCAGTATTTT

d_gene: TRBD2
v_gene: TRBV18
abundance: NA
j_gene: TRBJ2-1
CDR3aa: CASSPSGLGSYNEQFF
CDR3nt: TGTGCCAGCTCACCATCGGGACTAGGGTCCTACAATGAGCAGTTCTTC

d_gene: NA
v_gene: TRBV27
abundance: NA
j_gene: TRBJ2-3
CDR3aa: CASSSEGTVEGNTQYF
CDR3nt: TGTGCCAGCAGTTCGGAAGGGACGGTTGAAGGGAATACGCAGTATTTT

d_gene: TRBD1
v_gene: TRBV10-1
abundance: NA
j_gene: TRBJ2-1
CDR3aa: CATIKGQGDEQFF
CDR3nt: TGCGCCACAATTAAGGGACAGGGTGATGAGCAGTTCTTC

d_gene: NA
v_gene: TRBV29-1
abundance: NA
j_gene: TRBJ1-2
CDR3aa: CSVEGYGYTF
CDR3nt: TGCAGCGTTGAGGGCTATGGCTACACCTTC

d_gene: NA
v_gene: TRBV7-2
abundance: NA
j_gene: TRBJ1-2
CDR3aa: CASSPGGLKNGYTF
CDR3nt: TGTGCCAGCAGCCCGGGGGGACTGAAAAATGGCTACACCTTC

d_gene: TRBD2
v_gene: TRBV6-5
abundance: NA
j_gene: TRBJ2-7
CDR3aa: CASSYQFVTGGYEQYF
CDR3nt: TGTGCCAGCAGTTACCAGTTTGTAACGGGGGGGTACGAGCAGTACTTC

d_gene: NA
v_gene: TRBV11-2
abundance: NA
j_gene: TRBJ1-1
CDR3aa: CASSLTASNTEAFF
CDR3nt: TGTGCCAGCAGCTTAACAGCCTCGAACACTGAAGCTTTCTTT

d_gene: NA
v_gene: TRBV27
abundance: NA
j_gene: TRBJ1-5
CDR3aa: CASSLRAGDHSNQPQHF
CDR3nt: TGTGCCAGCAGTTTGAGGGCAGGGGATCATAGCAATCAGCCCCAGCATTTT

d_gene: NA
v_gene: TRBV7-9
abundance: NA
j_gene: TRBJ1-6
CDR3aa: CASSIPGINSPLHF
CDR3nt: TGTGCCAGCAGCATACCGGGGATCAATTCACCCCTCCACTTT

d_gene: TRBD2
v_gene: TRBV4-1
abundance: NA
j_gene: TRBJ2-7
CDR3aa: CASSQVLTGDYLSYEQYF
CDR3nt: TGCGCCAGCAGCCAAGTCCTAACCGGGGACTACCTCTCCTACGAGCAGTACTTC

d_gene: TRBD1
v_gene: TRBV27
abundance: NA
j_gene: TRBJ1-2
CDR3aa: CASSLGQAGGYTF
CDR3nt: TGTGCCAGCAGTTTAGGACAGGCGGGCGGCTACACCTTC

d_gene: NA
v_gene: TRBV5-6
abundance: NA
j_gene: TRBJ2-3
CDR3aa: CASSLGTPSTDTQYF
CDR3nt: TGTGCCAGCAGCTTAGGGACACCTTCCACAGATACGCAGTATTTT

d_gene: TRBD1
v_gene: TRBV7-2
abundance: few
j_gene: TRBJ1-3
CDR3aa: CASSLDRAGNTIYF
CDR3nt: TGTGCCAGCAGCCTCGACAGGGCTGGAAACACCATATATTTT

d_gene: TRBD1
v_gene: TRBV19
abundance: NA
j_gene: TRBJ1-5
CDR3aa: CASTPGQGMYQPQHF
CDR3nt: TGTGCCAGTACCCCGGGACAGGGGATGTATCAGCCCCAGCATTTT

d_gene: NA
v_gene: TRBV5-5
abundance: NA
j_gene: TRBJ2-2
CDR3aa: CASSLVGPKNTGELFF
CDR3nt: TGTGCCAGCAGCTTGGTAGGTCCGAAGAACACCGGGGAGCTGTTTTTT

d_gene: NA
v_gene: TRBV5-1
abundance: once
j_gene: TRBJ2-7
CDR3aa: CASSLAPEYEQYF
CDR3nt: TGCGCCAGCAGCCTGGCTCCTGAGTACGAGCAGTACTTC

d_gene: NA
v_gene: TRBV5-8
abundance: NA
j_gene: TRBJ1-1
CDR3aa: CASSFLPNTEAFF
CDR3nt: TGTGCCAGCAGCTTCTTACCGAACACTGAAGCTTTCTTT

d_gene: TRBD1
v_gene: TRBV5-1
abundance: NA
j_gene: TRBJ1-2
CDR3aa: CASSLGGGQGLGGYTF
CDR3nt: TGCGCCAGCAGCTTGGGAGGGGGACAGGGGCTAGGAGGCTACACCTTC